This T cell receptor beta chain was found in a study of blood T cells in healthy people across ages. Background on the study: Capture by template switching was about one barcoded beta molecule per two T cells.

A second PCR of roughly 7 to 11 cycles used a sample-barcoded 5' primer and a J-beta primer mix. TCRdb analysed the 5' RACE reads with MiXCR anew, one entry per CDR3 protein. The table lists about 1,400,000 distinct CDR3 sequences, approximately 59% of them singletons. No fewer than 6 million PBMCs went into each sample. Per the germline V gene, CDR1 is MGHDK and CDR2 is SYGVNS. V was trimmed by 4 bases and J by 4 bases, leaving 16 bases between them. This CDR3 has 15 residues. The sequence was collected from a man between 18 and 35 years old in good health. This chain connects TRBV25-1 to TRBJ1-2, with no clear D. The specimen sequenced was blood. The CDR3 nucleotides read TGTGCCAGCAGTGGATCCCACGGTCCAGGCTATGGCTACACCTTC. Translated: CASSGSHGPGYGYTF.